One sample yielded the 4 T cell receptor beta chains listed below, sequenced in a study of T-cell memory formation after mild COVID-19. Using its own MiXCR run on the 5' RACE reads, TCRdb lists one record per CDR3 protein. The table lists approximately 300,000 distinct CDR3 sequences, 15% to 20% of them singletons, with more than 20% in the top ten. The sequenced sample was PBMCs or a T cell subset sorted from them (not recorded which). The source is a man younger than 35 who had mild COVID-19 (a few samples of this study predate the infection). Cell type and time point are not known.

The chain carries TRBV5-1 and TRBJ2-2; no clear D. The length of the CDR3 is 14 residues. Germline lookup yields CDR1 SGHRS and CDR2 YFSETQ. V was cut by 0 bases and J by 5 bases, with 8 bases left in between. CDR3 protein: CASSLDWGTGELFF. The CDR3 DNA is TGCGCCAGCAGCTTGGATTGGGGTACCGGGGAGCTGTTTTTT.

Notes on this clonotype: The junction departs from germline at one end; a sequencing error may be responsible. This sequence joins TRBV7-7 and TRBJ2-1; D ambiguous. The CDR3 spans 15 residues. Germline assignment: CDR1 SSHAT and CDR2 FNYEAQ (reference sequence). As DNA, the CDR3 is TGTGCTAGCAGCCCCGTCGTGGGGTCATACAATGAGCAGTTCTTC. Residues: CASSPVVGSYNEQFF.

This clonotype has a handful of counts. The chain uses TRBV10-2 and TRBJ2-7; D perhaps matches TRBD1 (6 bases). The CDR3 loop spans 13 amino acids. Germline V gives CDR1 WSHSY, CDR2 SAAADI. The CDR3 sequence is CATSGQLAYEQYV. The CDR3, as DNA: TGCGCCACCAGTGGACAGCTTGCTTACGAGCAGTACGTC.

The gene calls are TRBV29-1 and TRBJ1-1; weak D call: TRBD1 (5 bases). The V and J ends lost 6 bases and 4 bases respectively, with 18 bases between them. The CDR3 extends over 14 amino acids. Germline V CDR1 and CDR2: SQVTM, ANQGSEA. The CDR3 region is CSVQRGIFSTEAFF. The CDR3 coding sequence is TGCAGCGTCCAAAGGGGAATTTTCAGCACTGAAGCTTTCTTT.